These T cell receptor beta chains were read from a single sample in a study of blood T cell repertoires in COVID-19. The protocol was immunoSEQ multiplex PCR, while the TCRdb copy is restricted to in-frame clones and leaves out a portion. This sample has some 300,000 clones; 85% to 90% occur once, and the top ten carry less than 2%. Material: peripheral blood. The receptors originated from a woman between 25 and 40 years old with COVID-19, enrolled during active disease. Both conserved end residues are part of each CDR3. A D gene is named only where the DNA matches it firmly. Part of the rows lack a size; the others show once, few, many or a class for expanded clones.

v_call,d_call,j_call,clone_size,cdr3_aa,cdr3_nt
TRBV28,TRBD2,TRBJ2-5,-,CASSSSGSGSQETQYF,TGTGCCAGCAGTTCATCGGGGAGCGGGAGCCAAGAGACCCAGTACTTC
TRBV5-5,-,TRBJ1-5,-,CASSFSGDSNQPQHF,TGTGCCAGCAGCTTCTCGGGAGATAGCAATCAGCCCCAGCATTTT
TRBV11-3,TRBD1,TRBJ2-7,few,CASSASRGPYEQYF,TGTGCCAGCAGCGCTTCCAGGGGGCCCTACGAGCAGTACTTC
TRBV4-1,TRBD2,TRBJ2-2,-,CASSQLGLAGANTGELFF,TGCGCCAGCAGCCAACTGGGACTAGCGGGGGCGAACACCGGGGAGCTGTTTTTT
TRBV2,-,TRBJ1-1,-,CASSERHLNTEAFF,TGTGCCAGCAGTGAACGACACCTGAACACTGAAGCTTTCTTT
TRBV29-1,-,TRBJ1-2,-,CSALDRPLRGYTF,TGCAGCGCCTTAGACAGACCTCTGAGAGGCTACACCTTC
TRBV6-1,TRBD1,TRBJ1-1,few,CASSEPGQGDTEAFF,TGTGCCAGCAGTGAACCGGGACAGGGGGACACTGAAGCTTTCTTT
TRBV6-5,-,TRBJ2-6,-,CASQRPGTGANVLTF,TGTGCCTCTCAGAGACCGGGGACTGGGGCCAACGTCCTGACTTTC
TRBV4-2,-,TRBJ2-1,-,CASSQGTGSEQFF,TGTGCCAGCAGCCAGGGCACAGGGAGTGAGCAGTTCTTC
TRBV4-2,-,TRBJ1-2,-,CASSQVAPSGYGYTF,TGTGCCAGCAGCCAAGTGGCCCCCTCGGGCTATGGCTACACCTTC
TRBV4-2,TRBD1,TRBJ1-5,-,CASSQAGGQGYQPQHF,TGTGCCAGCAGCCAAGCCGGGGGACAGGGGTATCAGCCCCAGCATTTT
TRBV28,-,TRBJ1-6,-,CASSLPGADNSPLHF,TGTGCCAGCAGTTTGCCAGGGGCCGATAATTCACCCCTCCACTTT
TRBV14,-,TRBJ1-3,-,CASSPGQTSGNTIYF,TGTGCCAGCAGCCCTGGACAGACCTCTGGAAACACCATATATTTT
TRBV4-2,-,TRBJ1-2,-,CASSQDRRNYGYTF,TGTGCCAGCAGCCAGGACAGACGCAACTATGGCTACACCTTC
TRBV12-3/TRBV12-4,-,TRBJ2-1,-,CASSGFQGYEQFF,TGTGCCAGCAGCGGATTCCAGGGCTATGAGCAGTTCTTC
TRBV11-2,-,TRBJ1-2,-,CASSATRTVPRYGYTF,TGTGCCAGCAGCGCAACCCGGACAGTTCCGAGGTATGGCTACACCTTC
TRBV19,-,TRBJ2-2,few,CASSGPDNGELFF,TGTGCCAGTAGTGGACCGGACAACGGGGAGCTGTTTTTT
TRBV6-2/TRBV6-3,-,TRBJ2-7,-,CASSYSTGSGYRYEQYF,TGTGCCAGCAGTTACTCGACCGGTAGCGGATACCGATACGAGCAGTACTTC
TRBV19,TRBD1,TRBJ1-2,-,CASSIGGTGVYGYTF,TGTGCCAGTAGTATTGGTGGGACAGGGGTCTATGGCTACACCTTC
TRBV4-3,-,TRBJ2-2,-,CASSQGQSTGELFF,TGCGCCAGCAGCCAAGGACAGTCCACCGGGGAGCTGTTTTTT
TRBV9,TRBD1,TRBJ1-5,-,CASNPPDREGNQPQHF,TGTGCCAGCAACCCCCCGGACAGGGAAGGCAATCAGCCCCAGCATTTT
TRBV3-1/TRBV3-2,-,TRBJ2-2,once,CASSQEYSQGTVGELFF,TGTGCCAGCAGCCAAGAGTACTCTCAGGGTACGGTCGGGGAGCTGTTTTTT
TRBV28,TRBD1,TRBJ1-6,-,CASSPDRGDSPLHF,TGTGCCAGCAGTCCGGACAGGGGAGACTCACCCCTCCACTTT
TRBV6-1,TRBD2,TRBJ2-1,-,CASSVLRGAGGFNEQFF,TGTGCCAGCAGTGTCCTCCGTGGAGCGGGGGGGTTCAATGAGCAGTTCTTC
TRBV3-1/TRBV3-2,-,TRBJ2-5,-,CASSQDQGETQYF,TGTGCCAGCAGCCAAGACCAGGGGGAGACCCAGTACTTC
TRBV30,-,TRBJ2-1,once,CAWSVLLRNEQFF,TGTGCCTGGAGTGTACTGCTCCGCAATGAGCAGTTCTTC
TRBV4-1,-,TRBJ1-1,-,CASSRGQEAFF,TGCGCCAGCAGCCGGGGGCAGGAAGCTTTCTTT
TRBV4-3,-,TRBJ2-5,-,CASSQYYQETQYF,TGCGCCAGCAGCCAATACTATCAAGAGACCCAGTACTTC
TRBV11-2,-,TRBJ1-2,-,CASSSLRGGMDYGYTF,TGTGCCAGCAGCTCACTGCGTGGAGGGATGGACTATGGCTACACCTTC
TRBV28,-,TRBJ2-3,-,CASSLSSLADTQYF,TGTGCCAGCAGTTTATCTAGTCTCGCAGATACGCAGTATTTT
TRBV6-5,-,TRBJ1-3,-,CASSYSRPSSGNTIYF,TGTGCCAGCAGTTACTCGAGGCCGAGCTCTGGAAACACCATATATTTT
TRBV2,TRBD2,TRBJ2-3,-,CASSASGGFTDTQYF,TGTGCCAGCAGTGCTAGCGGGGGGTTCACAGATACGCAGTATTTT
TRBV5-1,-,TRBJ1-3,-,CASSLDSRGRRNTIYF,TGCGCCAGCAGCTTGGATTCCAGGGGCAGGAGAAACACCATATATTTT
TRBV28,TRBD1,TRBJ1-6,-,CAAGERTGRQGVSPLHF,TGTGCAGCGGGGGAAAGGACAGGCCGGCAGGGAGTGTCACCCCTCCACTTT
TRBV24-1,-,TRBJ1-2,-,CATSDSEVGGYTF,TGTGCCACCAGTGATTCTGAGGTGGGTGGCTACACCTTC
TRBV6-5,-,TRBJ1-3,-,CASSPRYFSGNTIYF,TGTGCCAGCAGCCCCCGGTATTTCTCTGGAAACACCATATATTTT
TRBV2,TRBD1,TRBJ1-1,-,CASSGGGPEAFF,TGTGCCAGCAGTGGAGGGGGCCCTGAAGCTTTCTTT
TRBV18,TRBD2,TRBJ2-2,-,CASSPRLAGGTGELFF,TGTGCCAGCTCACCGCGACTAGCGGGGGGCACCGGGGAGCTGTTTTTT
TRBV27,TRBD1,TRBJ1-2,-,CASSRTGENGYTF,TGTGCCAGCAGCCGAACAGGGGAGAATGGCTACACCTTC
TRBV25-1,TRBD1,TRBJ1-6,-,CASSWDRVNSPLHF,TGTGCCAGCAGCTGGGACAGGGTTAATTCACCCCTCCACTTT
TRBV12-3/TRBV12-4,-,TRBJ1-2,-,CASSWSRGYGYTF,TGTGCCAGCAGTTGGAGCAGGGGCTATGGCTACACCTTC
TRBV19,-,TRBJ1-3,-,CASTTPGGTYSGNTIYF,TGTGCCAGTACCACCCCCGGAGGGACTTACTCTGGAAACACCATATATTTT
TRBV27,TRBD1,TRBJ1-2,-,CASNPTRTGDGYTF,TGTGCCAGCAATCCCACTAGAACAGGGGATGGCTACACCTTC
TRBV12-3/TRBV12-4,-,TRBJ1-1,-,CASRPQSTEAFF,TGTGCCAGCAGACCTCAGTCTACTGAAGCTTTCTTT
TRBV9,TRBD1,TRBJ2-1,-,CASSPIPGQSGSSYNEQFF,TGTGCCAGCAGCCCAATTCCGGGACAGTCGGGAAGCTCCTACAATGAGCAGTTCTTC